These 27 T cell receptor beta chains came from one sample sequenced in a study of T cell repertoires in cytomegalovirus infection. TCRdb itself ran the reads through MiXCR, one entry per CDR3 protein. This table holds some 250,000 distinct CDR3 sequences, roughly 10% found once. Sequencing was done on a sample of PBMCs. The receptors were sampled from a human donor in good health (CMV status not recorded). Some clones in this sample may be carry-over from other donors' samples.

The chain combines TRBV29-1 with TRBJ1-1; no definite D call. The CDR3 consists of 11 residues. Germline CDR1 SQVTM, CDR2 ANQGSEA. The CDR3 nucleotides are TGCAGTCCCTTCGCTTGCACTGAAGCTTTCTTT. This translates into CSPFACTEAFF.

In regard to this clonotype: This may come from a read error, since a much larger clone is one base off. The chain is built from TRBV7-2 and TRBJ1-1, with D perhaps TRBD1 (5 bases). The germline V gene has CDR1 SGHTA and CDR2 FQGNSA. The CDR3 has 15 amino acids. V lost 1 base and J 12 bases, leaving 21 bases between the germline ends. The DNA of the CDR3 is TGTACCAGCAGCTTAGACGGGGGAGGGGTGGACCGAACTTTCTTT. Translating gives CTSSLDGGGVDRTFF.

This clonotype came up many times. The chain uses TRBV7-2 and TRBJ2-1; D ambiguous. CDR1 SGHTA and CDR2 FQGNSA come from the germline V gene. V was pared by 5 bases and J by 6 bases, with 8 bases between. The CDR3 runs to 12 residues. The CDR3 spells CASSRLSNEQFF. The CDR3 bases are TGTGCCAGCAGCAGGCTCAGCAATGAGCAGTTCTTC. Complete variable domain (other parts from reference TRBV7-2 and TRBJ2-1): GAGVSQSPSNKVTEKGKDVELRCDPISGHTALYWYRQSLGQGLEFLIYFQGNSAPDKSGLPSDRFSAERTGGSVSTLTIQRTQQEDSAVYLCASSRLSNEQFFGPGTRLTVL.

The chain uses TRBV6-8 and TRBJ1-1, with TRBD1 matching 10 bases. CDR1 is MNHGY and CDR2 is SAAAGT in the germline V gene. CDR3 size: 14 residues. J was trimmed by 5 bases and V by 7 bases; bases with no gene match: 7. Here the CDR3 DNA reads TGTGCCAGCATAACTCCGGGACAGGGGACTGAAGCTTTCTTT. Protein product: CASITPGQGTEAFF.

This clonotype appeared many times. The chain couples TRBV20-1 to TRBJ1-1, with D possibly matching TRBD1 (5 bases). This CDR3 comprises 14 residues. In germline, CDR1 is DFQATT, CDR2 SNEGSKA (reference sequence). Trimming stripped 6 bases from V and 0 bases from J, with 14 bases between. The CDR3: CSAKTGTVNTEAFF. In DNA, the CDR3 is TGCAGTGCAAAAACCGGGACGGTGAACACTGAAGCTTTCTTT.

This clonotype was found a few times. The V call is TRBV12-3 or TRBV12-4, the J call TRBJ1-5; 8 nucleotides line up with TRBD1. This CDR3 has 15 residues. Germline trimming cut 2 bases from V and 1 base from J; bases unmatched to any gene: 1. CDR3 sequence reads: CASSLRTGSNQPQHF. DNA for the CDR3: TGTGCCAGCAGTTTAAGGACAGGGAGCAATCAGCCCCAGCATTTT.

This clonotype was observed many times. The genes are TRBV19 and TRBJ1-1; the match to TRBD1 covers 7 bases. Unmatched junction bases numbered 14, after V lost 10 bases and J lost 3 bases. The CDR3 runs to 15 residues. CDR1 LNHDA and CDR2 SQIVND come from the germline V gene (reference sequence). CDR3 residues: CATIKTAQGDTEAFF. CDR3 nucleotide sequence: TGTGCCACCATTAAAACAGCCCAGGGGGACACTGAAGCTTTCTTT.

This clonotype has only a few counts. The genes are TRBV24-1 and TRBJ1-6, with a tentative D call TRBD1 (6 bases). V lost 2 bases to trimming and J lost 6 bases, with 10 bases between them. Germline V lookup: CDR1 KGHDR, CDR2 SFDVKD. This CDR3 contains 15 residues. The DNA of the CDR3 is TGTGCCACCAGTGATTCAAGACAGGTTAATTCACCCCTCCACTTT. It encodes CATSDSRQVNSPLHF.

The rearrangement links TRBV7-4 to TRBJ2-5; 7 nucleotides line up with TRBD2. This CDR3 contains 14 residues. Trimming removed 4 bases from V and 2 bases from J; junction bases left unmatched: 4. Germline CDR1 is SGHVT and CDR2 is SQSDAQ. In nucleotides, the CDR3 is TGTGCCAGCAGCTCGGGGAGGGAGCAAGAGACCCAGTACTTC. Protein product: CASSSGREQETQYF.

The chain links TRBV19 to TRBJ1-5; possible D gene TRBD1, 6 bases. V was pared by 7 bases and J by 3 bases, with 13 bases between. Germline-derived CDR1 and CDR2 are LNHDA and SQIVND (reference sequence). This CDR3 is 14 amino acids long. The CDR3 protein is CASKGDTDNQPQHF. The CDR3 region has the DNA TGTGCCAGTAAGGGGGACACAGACAATCAGCCCCAGCATTTT.

This clonotype was detected only a few times. V gene TRBV5-1 combines with J gene TRBJ1-6, with 9 positions matching TRBD1. The trim removed 0 bases at V and 6 bases at J, leaving 10 bases unmatched. The CDR3 totals 18 residues. Germline assignment: CDR1 SGHRS and CDR2 YFSETQ. CDR3 in DNA: TGCGCCAGCAGCTTGGAGAACAGGGGGCGCGTTTTTAATTCACCCCTCCACTTT. It encodes CASSLENRGRVFNSPLHF.

This clonotype was seen many times. The chain couples TRBV7-2 to TRBJ1-5; D is ambiguous. Germline V gene lookup returns CDR1 SGHTA and CDR2 FQGNSA. Trimming left V 1 base short and J 3 bases short, with 16 bases between. This CDR3 is built from 17 residues. CDR3 amino acids: CASSLEVAASNNQPQHF. Here the CDR3 DNA reads TGTGCCAGCAGCTTAGAGGTGGCAGCTAGCAACAATCAGCCCCAGCATTTT.

This sequence joins TRBV20-1 and TRBJ2-5; TRBD2 matches at 9 bases. The CDR3 runs to 12 residues. CDR1 DFQATT and CDR2 SNEGSKA come from the germline V gene (reference sequence). Unmatched junction bases numbered 1, after V lost 6 bases and J lost 2 bases. The CDR3 loop reads CSAGLAQETQYF. The CDR3 nucleotides read TGCAGTGCGGGACTAGCTCAAGAGACCCAGTACTTC.

The CDR3 here is CASSFGTFTDTQYF. The CDR3 DNA reads TGTGCCAGCAGCTTTGGGACCTTCACAGATACGCAGTATTTT. V gene TRBV7-2 combines with J gene TRBJ2-3; D tentatively fits TRBD1 or TRBD2 (5 bases each). Trimming took off 3 bases at V and 2 bases at J, with 9 bases between the two ends. Germline V gene data show CDR1 as SGHTA and CDR2 as FQGNSA. This CDR3 contains 14 residues.

This clonotype has just a few counts. V usage is TRBV19 and J usage is TRBJ2-7; D is perhaps TRBD2 (6 bases). V lost 5 bases to trimming and J lost 3 bases, with 17 bases between them. Looked up from germline, CDR1 is LNHDA and CDR2 is SQIVND (reference sequence). This CDR3 region has 15 residues. CDR3 nucleotides: TGTGCCAGTAGTGCCCCCGGGACTGGGGGCTACGAGCAGTACTTC. Its translation is CASSAPGTGGYEQYF.

This clonotype was observed a few times. The V gene is TRBV20-1, the J gene TRBJ2-3; D is perhaps TRBD2 (6 bases). Between the trimmed V and J ends, which lost 6 bases and 4 bases, there was a span of 11 bases. CDR3 length: 12 residues. From germline, CDR1 is DFQATT and CDR2 SNEGSKA (reference sequence). The CDR3 is CSARPGADTQYF. In nucleotides, the CDR3 is TGCAGTGCCCGACCGGGGGCAGATACGCAGTATTTT.

Ten or more counts support this clonotype. The chain carries TRBV15 and TRBJ1-2; 7 positions agree with TRBD1. CDR3 size: 16 residues. Germline values: CDR1 LNHNV, CDR2 YYDKDF (reference sequence). V was clipped by 0 bases and J by 6 bases; unmatched bases: 10. CDR3 nucleotide sequence: TGTGCCACCAGCAGAGAACTAAGGACAGGCCCCCATGGCTACACCTTC. Translating gives CATSRELRTGPHGYTF.

This clonotype was seen ten or more times. V gene TRBV7-9 combines with J gene TRBJ2-6; the D gene could be TRBD1 or TRBD2 (5 bases each). The CDR3 is 17 amino acids. The ends were cut back, 5 bases at V and 0 bases at J, with 14 bases in the middle. CDR1 and CDR2 from the germline V gene are SEHNR and FQNEAQ (reference sequence). The CDR3 region has the DNA TGTGCCAGCAGCCTAGAGGGGTCTCTCTCTGGGGCCAACGTCCTGACTTTC. The encoded protein is CASSLEGSLSGANVLTF.

This clonotype appeared many times. The rearrangement joins TRBV7-8 to TRBJ1-3; a weak D match, TRBD1 (6 bases). CDR1 is SGHVS, CDR2 FQNEAQ, per germline. Trimming took off 0 bases at V and 14 bases at J, with 14 bases between the two ends. The CDR3 totals 13 residues. CDR3 sequence reads: CASSLAEQGRLYF. The CDR3 DNA sequence: TGTGCCAGCAGCTTAGCGGAGCAGGGGCGGCTATATTTT.

This clonotype was picked up many times. The chain links TRBV2 to TRBJ1-3; D may be TRBD1 (6 bases). The germline V gene has CDR1 SNHLY and CDR2 FYNNEI. This CDR3 has 16 residues. V shed 2 bases and J shed 2 bases, with 13 bases lying between them. CDR3 sequence: CASSENPGATGNTIYF. As DNA, the CDR3 is TGTGCCAGCAGTGAAAATCCGGGGGCCACTGGAAACACCATATATTTT.

This clonotype appeared many times. The rearrangement links TRBV12-3 or TRBV12-4 to TRBJ2-1, with no clear D. Trimming removed 3 bases from V and 5 bases from J, with 17 bases in between. The CDR3 covers 16 residues. In DNA form, the CDR3 reads TGTGCCAGCAGTTTTTACCCCGGAACGAAGAACAATGAGCAGTTCTTC. Residues: CASSFYPGTKNNEQFF.

At least ten counts were recorded for this clonotype. The chain combines TRBV7-2 with TRBJ2-3, with 8 positions matching TRBD1. V lost 1 base and J lost 5; bases outside the gene matches: 5. CDR3 length: 15 residues. Germline V gives CDR1 SGHTA, CDR2 FQGNSA. CDR3 nucleotide sequence: TGTGCCAGCAGCTTAGAGCAGGGGGCGCGAGATACGCAGTATTTT. This gives the protein CASSLEQGARDTQYF.

This clonotype has at least ten counts. V is TRBV7-2 and J is TRBJ1-2, with unresolved D. The CDR3 extends over 14 amino acids. Per germline, CDR1 SGHTA and CDR2 FQGNSA. The V and J ends lost 2 bases and 3 bases respectively, with 10 bases between them. The CDR3 is CASSLSPGDYGYTF. CDR3 sequence (DNA): TGTGCCAGCAGCTTATCCCCCGGGGACTATGGCTACACCTTC.

This clonotype showed up many times. The CDR3 region is CASSPITGAGANVLTF. The CDR3 bases are TGTGCCAGCAGCCCGATTACAGGGGCGGGGGCCAACGTCCTGACTTTC. This sequence joins TRBV7-3 and TRBJ2-6; 7 nucleotides agree with TRBD1. Germline CDR1 and CDR2: SGHTA and FQGTGA. The CDR3 is made up of 16 amino acids. The V gene end was trimmed by 5 bases and the J gene end by 4 bases; junction bases not matched to a gene: 8.

This clonotype was seen a handful of times. This rearrangement joins TRBV28 to TRBJ2-3, with D possibly being TRBD1 (5 bases). V dropped 2 bases and J dropped 5 bases, with 11 bases sitting between them. From germline, CDR1 is MDHEN and CDR2 SYDVKM. The CDR3 has 14 amino acids. The CDR3 DNA reads as TGTGCCAGCAGTTTAGACAGAGTTGTAGATACGCAGTATTTT. Residues: CASSLDRVVDTQYF.

This clonotype has ten or more counts. The chain links TRBV7-8 to TRBJ2-5; D is unclear. Trimming cost V 4 bases and J 1 base, with 13 bases left between them. Germline CDR1 reads SGHVS; CDR2 reads FQNEAQ. CDR3 size: 15 residues. CDR3 protein: CASSSGGRTQETQYF. As DNA, the CDR3 is TGTGCCAGCAGCTCGGGTGGACGGACCCAAGAGACCCAGTACTTC.

The CDR3 nucleotides are TGTGCCAGCAGCTTAGTAGGACAGGGGGCAGGAAATGAGCAGTTCTTC. This sequence encodes CASSLVGQGAGNEQFF. The chain recombines TRBV7-9 with TRBJ2-1; 11 bases are a match to TRBD1. Germline CDR1 reads SEHNR; CDR2 reads FQNEAQ (reference sequence). This CDR3 has 16 amino acids. Losses at the gene ends were 1 base for V and 7 bases for J; bases not matched to a gene: 6.